This T cell receptor (beta chain) was sequenced for a study of shared clonotypes between healthy human individuals. Comment on this clone: Its antigen is not identified.

Naive CD8 cells were CD45RO-negative, positively selected for CCR7, excluding terminally differentiated effector memory CD45RA+ cells. General observations from the study: Even with large depth, rarefaction showed that sorted-subset sequencing was incomplete. Clonotype sharing among donors was thought likely to change with sequencing depth. Non-shared clonotypes were found to have lower generation probabilities than the clonotypes that were shared by all four of the sorted-subset donors. The study generally estimated greater richness for naive than memory subsets.

The table came from immunoSEQ multiplex PCR; TCRdb's copy has only in-frame clones and leaves some out. The sample lists about 1,900,000 clones, approximately 95% occurring once. This CDR3 has 16 amino acids. V lost 2 bases, J lost 4 bases, and 9 bases stayed unmatched. Germline CDR1 MNHEY, CDR2 SVGAGI. The TCR was taken from a man between 18 and 29 years old in good health. The chain combines TRBV6-5 with TRBJ2-7; TRBD1 aligns across 9 bases. Sequencing input: naive CD8+ T cells sorted from blood. The CDR3 DNA reads as TGTGCCAGCAGTTACCCCGGACAGGGGAGGGGTTACGAGCAGTACTTC. Translating it yields CASSYPGQGRGYEQYF.